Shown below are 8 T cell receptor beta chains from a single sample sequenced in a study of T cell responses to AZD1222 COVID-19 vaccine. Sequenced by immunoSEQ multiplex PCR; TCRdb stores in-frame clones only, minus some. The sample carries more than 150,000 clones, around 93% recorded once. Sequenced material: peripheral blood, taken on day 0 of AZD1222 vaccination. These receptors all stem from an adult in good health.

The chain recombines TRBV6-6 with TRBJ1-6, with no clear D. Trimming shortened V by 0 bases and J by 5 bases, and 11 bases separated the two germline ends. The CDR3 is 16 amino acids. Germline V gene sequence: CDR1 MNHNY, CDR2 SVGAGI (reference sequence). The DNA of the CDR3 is TGTGCCAGCAGTTACTCGAAGCCAGAGAATAATTCACCCCTCCACTTT. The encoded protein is CASSYSKPENNSPLHF.

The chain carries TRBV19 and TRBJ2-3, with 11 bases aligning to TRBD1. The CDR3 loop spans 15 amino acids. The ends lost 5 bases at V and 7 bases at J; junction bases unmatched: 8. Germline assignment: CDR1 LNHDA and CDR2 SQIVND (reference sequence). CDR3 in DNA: TGTGCCAGTAGTCCCACCGGGACAGGGGGACATACGCAGTATTTT. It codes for CASSPTGTGGHTQYF.

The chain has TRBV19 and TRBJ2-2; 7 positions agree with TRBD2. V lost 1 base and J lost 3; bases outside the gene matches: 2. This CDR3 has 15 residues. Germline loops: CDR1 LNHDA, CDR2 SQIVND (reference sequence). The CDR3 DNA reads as TGTGCCAGTAGTATAGCTAGCGGATACACCGGGGAGCTGTTTTTT. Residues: CASSIASGYTGELFF.

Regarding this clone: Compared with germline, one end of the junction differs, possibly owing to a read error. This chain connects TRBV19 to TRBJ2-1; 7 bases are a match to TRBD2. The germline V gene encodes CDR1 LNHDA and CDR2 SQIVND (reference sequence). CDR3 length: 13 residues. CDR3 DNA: TGTGCCAGTAGTATAGAGCGAGGGAGGGCCTCCCTCTTC. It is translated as CASSIERGRASLF.

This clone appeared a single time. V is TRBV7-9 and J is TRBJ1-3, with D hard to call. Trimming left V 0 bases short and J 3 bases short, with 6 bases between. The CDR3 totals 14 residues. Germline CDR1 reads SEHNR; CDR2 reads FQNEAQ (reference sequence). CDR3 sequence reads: CASSLAEFGNTIYF. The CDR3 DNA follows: TGTGCCAGCAGCTTAGCGGAGTTTGGAAACACCATATATTTT.

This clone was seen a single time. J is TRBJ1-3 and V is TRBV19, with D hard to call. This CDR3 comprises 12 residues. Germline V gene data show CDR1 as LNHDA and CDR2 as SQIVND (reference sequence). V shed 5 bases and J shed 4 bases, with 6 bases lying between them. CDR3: CASSLSGNTIYF. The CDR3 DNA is TGTGCCAGTAGTCTATCGGGAAACACCATATATTTT.

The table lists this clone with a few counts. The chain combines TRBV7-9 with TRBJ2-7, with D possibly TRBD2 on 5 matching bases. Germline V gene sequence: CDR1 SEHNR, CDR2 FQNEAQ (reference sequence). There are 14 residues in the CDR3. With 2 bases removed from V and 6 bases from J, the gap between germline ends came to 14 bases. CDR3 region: CASSLSGLRPEQYF. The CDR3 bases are TGTGCCAGCAGCTTAAGCGGACTGCGCCCCGAGCAGTACTTC.

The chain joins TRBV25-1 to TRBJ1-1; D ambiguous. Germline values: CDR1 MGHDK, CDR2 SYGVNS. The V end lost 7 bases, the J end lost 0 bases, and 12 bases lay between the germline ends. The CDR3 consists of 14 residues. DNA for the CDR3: TGTGCCAGCACTCCTGGCCTGATGAACACTGAAGCTTTCTTT. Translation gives CASTPGLMNTEAFF.